Below are 23 T cell receptor beta chains sequenced from a single sample in a study of Ad26.COV2.S vaccination and SARS-CoV-2 variants. This sample's treatment: some 20 received Ad26.COV2.S at low or high dose, single or two shots; roughly 5 received placebo; per-sample allocation not given. Sampling was done on day 63 after the first vaccine or placebo injection. Method: immunoSEQ multiplex PCR; TCRdb's copy keeps in-frame clones and lacks some. The repertoire holds 350,000 to 500,000 clones, with over 75% as singletons. The material sequenced was peripheral blood, taken in a trial of Ad26.COV2.S vaccine versus placebo. These receptors all come from a person aged 18-60 years who received the Ad26.COV2.S COVID-19 vaccine or a placebo.

V and J are TRBV5-4 and TRBJ2-7; 8 positions agree with TRBD2. This CDR3 is built from 16 residues. With 4 bases clipped from V and 0 bases from J, the junction kept 9 bases outside the gene matches. From germline, CDR1 is SGHNT and CDR2 YYREEE (reference sequence). The CDR3 coding sequence is TGTGCCAGCAGCATAGCTAGCGGGCTTAGCTCCTACGAGCAGTACTTC. It yields the protein CASSIASGLSSYEQYF. The full variable domain, completed using reference TRBV5-4 and TRBJ2-7, is ETGVTQSPTHLIKTRGQQVTLRCSSQSGHNTVSWYQQALGQGPQFIFQYYREEENGRGNFPPRFSGLQFPNYSSELNVNALELDDSALYLCASSIASGLSSYEQYFGPGTRLTVT.

This clone was detected only once. The chain is built from TRBV5-8 and TRBJ2-2; D is perhaps TRBD1 (5 bases). Germline-derived CDR1 and CDR2 are SGHTS and YDEGEE. CDR3 size: 15 residues. Trimming left V 6 bases short and J 7 bases short, with 19 bases between. CDR3 sequence reads: CASNHGQFYGGELFF. The CDR3 DNA reads TGTGCCAGCAACCACGGACAATTCTACGGCGGGGAGCTGTTTTTT. The full variable domain, with the rest looked up from reference TRBV5-8 and TRBJ2-2, is EAGVTQSPTHLIKTRGQQATLRCSPISGHTSVYWYQQALGLGLQFLLWYDEGEERNRGNFPPRFSGRQFPNYSSELNVNALELEDSALYLCASNHGQFYGGELFFGEGSRLTVL.

This chain uses TRBV10-3 with TRBJ1-2, with D possibly being TRBD1 (5 bases). The CDR3 sequence is 15 residues long. V shed 3 bases and J shed 3 bases, with 14 bases lying between them. In germline, CDR1 is ENHRY, CDR2 SYGVKD. The CDR3 spells CAISDPSREHYGYTF. In nucleotides, the CDR3 is TGTGCCATCAGTGACCCCAGCAGGGAGCACTATGGCTACACCTTC.

J is TRBJ1-5 and V is TRBV30; D call uncertain. Trimming cost V 5 bases and J 2 bases, with 16 bases left between them. Germline CDR1 GTSNPN, CDR2 SVGIG (reference sequence). The length of the CDR3 is 15 residues. The CDR3 bases are TGTGCCTGGGGAAGCAGGCTGAGGGGCAATCAGCCCCAGCATTTT. It codes for CAWGSRLRGNQPQHF.

The chain uses TRBV20-1 and TRBJ2-4; TRBD1 matches 12 bases. Germline V lookup: CDR1 DFQATT, CDR2 SNEGSKA (reference sequence). V shed 6 bases, J shed 8 bases, and the junction held 8 bases outside the gene matches. The CDR3 length is 14 residues. CDR3 region: CSASPGQGADIQYF. Written as DNA, the CDR3 is TGCAGTGCGAGTCCGGGACAGGGGGCTGACATTCAGTACTTC.

This rearrangement joins TRBV5-1 to TRBJ2-1, with D unresolved. This CDR3 spans 13 amino acids. Germline V gene sequence: CDR1 SGHRS, CDR2 YFSETQ. The V end lost 5 bases, the J end lost 6 bases, and 12 bases lay between the germline ends. DNA for the CDR3: TGCGCCAGCAGGTGGGCAGGTAGCAATGAGCAGTTCTTC. Its protein is CASRWAGSNEQFF.

The rearrangement links TRBV11-3 to TRBJ1-1; 7 bases fit TRBD1. After removal of 5 bases from V and 10 bases from J, the junction contained 10 bases not matched to a gene. CDR3 length: 13 amino acids. Germline-derived CDR1 and CDR2 are SGHNT and YENEEA. DNA of the CDR3: TGTGCCAGCAGCCCAGGGACAGCCCGGGTAGCTTTCTTT. Protein product: CASSPGTARVAFF.

The chain has TRBV28 and TRBJ2-4; D tentatively fits TRBD1 or TRBD2 (5 bases each). This CDR3 comprises 15 residues. Trimming took off 5 bases at V and 2 bases at J, with 13 bases between the two ends. Germline V gene sequence: CDR1 MDHEN, CDR2 SYDVKM. The CDR3 nucleotides read TGTGCCAGCAGTCGGGGCGGAAGCACCAAAAACATTCAGTACTTC. Translating gives CASSRGGSTKNIQYF.

The chain links TRBV9 to TRBJ1-6; D gene ambiguous. This CDR3 comprises 15 residues. The V end was cut by 0 bases, the J end by 7 bases, with 11 bases between. Germline assignment: CDR1 SGDLS and CDR2 YYNGEE. Written as DNA, the CDR3 is TGTGCCAGCAGCGTAGATGGGAAGTGGAATTCACCCCTCCACTTT. Translated: CASSVDGKWNSPLHF.

The chain joins TRBV6-5 to TRBJ2-1, with 14 bases matching TRBD2. The CDR3 has 15 residues. The V gene end was trimmed by 6 bases and the J gene end by 12 bases; junction bases not matched to a gene: 10. Looked up from germline, CDR1 is MNHEY and CDR2 is SVGAGI. CDR3 sequence reads: CASSPGTSGRGGQFF. CDR3 bases: TGTGCCAGCAGCCCCGGGACTAGCGGGAGAGGGGGGCAGTTCTTC.

The chain uses TRBV29-1 and TRBJ1-1; the D is unclear. The germline CDR1 and CDR2 sequences are SQVTM and ANQGSEA. CDR3 length equals 11 residues. V was shortened by 4 bases and J by 4 bases, with 7 bases between the two germline ends. For the CDR3, the DNA is TGCAGCGTTGGGGAGGGCACTGAAGCTTTCTTT. Encoded protein: CSVGEGTEAFF.

The chain recombines TRBV5-5 with TRBJ2-7, with D maybe TRBD2 (5 bases). Trimming stripped 0 bases from V and 1 base from J, with 8 bases between. Germline lookup yields CDR1 SGHKS and CDR2 YYEKEE (reference sequence). CDR3 length: 14 amino acids. Here the CDR3 reads CASSLVPGSYEQYF. The CDR3, as DNA: TGTGCCAGCAGCTTGGTTCCGGGATCCTACGAGCAGTACTTC. Full variable domain (remainder filled in from reference TRBV5-5 and TRBJ2-7): DAGVTQSPTHLIKTRGQQVTLRCSPISGHKSVSWYQQVLGQGPQFIFQYYEKEERGRGNFPDRFSARQFPNYSSELNVNALLLGDSALYLCASSLVPGSYEQYFGPGTRLTVT.

The table lists this clone with a count of one. The rearrangement uses TRBV6-5 and TRBJ2-7, with TRBD1 matching 7 bases. The CDR3 length is 12 residues. Per germline, CDR1 MNHEY and CDR2 SVGAGI. The V segment lost 4 bases and the J segment 7 bases; nucleotides outside the gene matches: 4. CDR3 protein: CASSSDRAEQYF. The CDR3 coding sequence is TGTGCCAGCAGTTCTGACAGGGCAGAGCAGTACTTC.

The CDR3 DNA reads TGTGCCAGCAGTTCGCCCCAGGGTGGGGCGCAGTATTTT. As protein: CASSSPQGGAQYF. The rearrangement uses TRBV6-5 and TRBJ2-3; tentative D call: TRBD1 (5 bases). Germline-derived CDR1 and CDR2 are MNHEY and SVGAGI. The CDR3 totals 13 residues. The germline V and J ends were trimmed by 4 bases and 10 bases, with 15 bases remaining between them.

This clone was seen a single time. The gene calls are TRBV28 and TRBJ2-7; D ambiguous. The CDR3 length is 12 residues. In germline, CDR1 is MDHEN, CDR2 SYDVKM. The ends were cut back, 5 bases at V and 0 bases at J, with 5 bases in the middle. The CDR3 loop reads CASSTASYEQYF. DNA for the CDR3: TGTGCCAGCAGTACAGCCTCCTACGAGCAGTACTTC.

This clone was observed once. This chain connects TRBV30 to TRBJ1-1; the D gene is possibly TRBD1 (5 bases). Between the trimmed V and J ends, which lost 1 base and 1 base, there was a span of 7 bases. Germline assignment: CDR1 GTSNPN and CDR2 SVGIG (reference sequence). CDR3 size: 13 residues. The CDR3 DNA reads TGTGCCTGGAGTGGGGGCTCGAACACTGAAGCTTTCTTT. Translated: CAWSGGSNTEAFF.

This clone occurred a few times. Other DNA sequences within the sample encode an identical CDR3. The chain uses TRBV29-1 and TRBJ2-1, with unresolved D. This CDR3 has 9 residues. V was pared by 4 bases and J by 9 bases, with 4 bases between. Germline V gene sequence: CDR1 SQVTM, CDR2 ANQGSEA. In DNA form, the CDR3 reads TGCAGCGTTGGAGGTGAGCAGTTCTTC. Translated, it gives CSVGGEQFF.

The rearrangement links TRBV6-5 to TRBJ2-7, with D perhaps TRBD1 (6 bases). Germline CDR1 is MNHEY and CDR2 is SVGAGI. Trimming stripped 8 bases from V and 4 bases from J, with 12 bases between. The CDR3 is made up of 12 amino acids. CDR3 loop: CASGTGPYEQYF. The CDR3, as DNA: TGTGCCAGCGGAACAGGGCCTTACGAGCAGTACTTC.

This clone turned up a few times. V is TRBV15 and J is TRBJ2-2; unclear D gene. V was cut by 5 bases and J by 6 bases, with 7 bases left in between. This CDR3 has 12 residues. Germline assignment: CDR1 LNHNV and CDR2 YYDKDF (reference sequence). DNA of the CDR3: TGTGCCACCAGCTTAGCTTCCGGGGAGCTGTTTTTT. Its protein is CATSLASGELFF.

The V gene is TRBV6-5, the J gene TRBJ1-2, with D hard to call. Germline loops: CDR1 MNHEY, CDR2 SVGAGI. The CDR3 runs 13 residues. Trimming took 6 bases from V and 4 from J, leaving 12 bases between them. This chain's CDR3 is CASRTGRSYGYTF. The CDR3 coding sequence is TGTGCCAGCAGGACCGGGAGAAGCTATGGCTACACCTTC.

V and J are TRBV10-3 and TRBJ1-2; weak D call: TRBD1 (6 bases). Germline V lookup: CDR1 ENHRY, CDR2 SYGVKD. The V end was cut by 2 bases, the J end by 6 bases, with 10 bases between. CDR3 length equals 13 residues. The CDR3 region has the DNA TGTGCCATCAGTGAGCTCGAGGGGGATGGCTACACCTTC. The encoded protein is CAISELEGDGYTF.

The chain is built from TRBV28 and TRBJ1-2; D gene uncertain. The CDR3 loop spans 13 amino acids. The V gene lost 3 bases and the J gene lost 2 bases, with 7 bases spanning the gap. Per germline, CDR1 MDHEN and CDR2 SYDVKM. CDR3 bases: TGTGCCAGCAGTTTTATAACGAACTATGGCTACACCTTC. It encodes CASSFITNYGYTF.

V usage is TRBV19 and J usage is TRBJ2-1, with TRBD2 matching over 9 bases. CDR1 is LNHDA, CDR2 SQIVND, per germline (reference sequence). V was clipped by 5 bases and J by 3 bases; unmatched bases: 2. The CDR3 is 14 residues long. The CDR3 sequence is CASSLAGNYNEQFF. CDR3 bases: TGTGCCAGTAGTCTAGCGGGAAACTACAATGAGCAGTTCTTC.